This T cell receptor (beta chain) is from a study of CD8+ T cells in alopecia areata. Points from the study as a whole: Relative to normal scalp, lesional scalp, especially alopecia totalis/universalis, showed higher clonality.

The CDR3 extends over 15 amino acids. Germline CDR1 and CDR2: MGHDK and SYGVNS. Germline trimming cut 11 bases from V and 3 bases from J; bases unmatched to any gene: 11. This clone appeared a few times. The target antigen is unknown. RNA extraction was followed by reverse transcription into cDNA, which acted as the sequencing template. Sequencing used immunoSEQ multiplex PCR; TCRdb keeps in-frame clones, though not all of them. The table lists 120,000 or so clones, less than 50% of them singletons. Sequenced: NKG2D-low CD8+ T cells sorted from blood. The gene calls are TRBV25-1 and TRBJ2-2; the match to TRBD1 covers 8 bases. This clonotype was obtained from a human donor with alopecia areata. CDR3 bases: TGTGCCTCCGAGGCCGGGACAGGTCACACCGGGGAGCTGTTTTTT. Residues: CASEAGTGHTGELFF.